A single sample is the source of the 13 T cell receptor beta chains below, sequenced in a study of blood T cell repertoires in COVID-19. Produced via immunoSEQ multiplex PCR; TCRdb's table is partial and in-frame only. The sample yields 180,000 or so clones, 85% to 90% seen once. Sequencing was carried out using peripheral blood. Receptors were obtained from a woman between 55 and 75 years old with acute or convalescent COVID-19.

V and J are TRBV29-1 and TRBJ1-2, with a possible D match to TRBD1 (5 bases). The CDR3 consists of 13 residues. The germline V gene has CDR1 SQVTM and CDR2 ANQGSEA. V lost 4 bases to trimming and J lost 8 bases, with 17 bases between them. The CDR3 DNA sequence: TGCAGCGTTGGATTAAAAGGGACTAGCGGCTACACCTTC. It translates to CSVGLKGTSGYTF. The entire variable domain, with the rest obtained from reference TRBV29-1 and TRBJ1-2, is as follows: SAVISQKPSRDICQRGTSLTIQCQVDSQVTMMFWYRQQPGQSLTLIATANQGSEATYESGFVIDKFPISRPNLTFSTLTVSNMSPEDSSIYLCSVGLKGTSGYTFGSGTRLTVV.

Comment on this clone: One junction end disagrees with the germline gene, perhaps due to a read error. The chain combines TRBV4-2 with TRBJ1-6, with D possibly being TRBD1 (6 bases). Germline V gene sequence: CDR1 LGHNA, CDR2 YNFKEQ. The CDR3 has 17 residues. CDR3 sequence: CASSQVQGRLGNSPLHF. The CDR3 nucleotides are TGTGCCAGCAGTCAAGTTCAGGGGCGTTTGGGTAATTCACCCCTCCACTTT.

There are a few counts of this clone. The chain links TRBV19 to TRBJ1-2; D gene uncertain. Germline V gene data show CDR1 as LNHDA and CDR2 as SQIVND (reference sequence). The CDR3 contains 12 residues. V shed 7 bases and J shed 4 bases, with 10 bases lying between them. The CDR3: CASTAGFYGYTF. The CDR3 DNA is TGTGCCAGTACTGCGGGATTCTATGGCTACACCTTC.

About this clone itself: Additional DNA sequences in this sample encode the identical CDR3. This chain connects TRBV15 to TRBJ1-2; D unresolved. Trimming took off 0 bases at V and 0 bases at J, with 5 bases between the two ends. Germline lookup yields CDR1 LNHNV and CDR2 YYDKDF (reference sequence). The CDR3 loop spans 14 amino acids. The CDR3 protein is CATSRDRANYGYTF. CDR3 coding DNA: TGTGCCACCAGCAGAGATCGGGCTAACTATGGCTACACCTTC.

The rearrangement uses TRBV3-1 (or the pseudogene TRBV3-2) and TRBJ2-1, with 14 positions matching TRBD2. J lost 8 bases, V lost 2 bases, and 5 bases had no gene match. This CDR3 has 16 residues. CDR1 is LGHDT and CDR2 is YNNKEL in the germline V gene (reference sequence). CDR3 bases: TGTGCCAGCAGCCAATCGGGACTAGCGGGAGTGGATGAGCAGTTCTTC. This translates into CASSQSGLAGVDEQFF.

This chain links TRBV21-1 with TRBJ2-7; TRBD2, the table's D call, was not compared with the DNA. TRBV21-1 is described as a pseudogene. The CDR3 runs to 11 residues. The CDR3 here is CASLFPGEQYV. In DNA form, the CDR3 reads TGTGCCAGCCTTTTCCCCGGGGAGCAGTACGTC.

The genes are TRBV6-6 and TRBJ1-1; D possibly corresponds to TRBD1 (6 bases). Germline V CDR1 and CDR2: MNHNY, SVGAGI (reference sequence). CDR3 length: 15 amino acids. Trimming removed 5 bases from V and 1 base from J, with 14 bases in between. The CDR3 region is CASSDRRTKNTEAFF. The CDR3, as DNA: TGTGCCAGCAGTGACAGGCGAACCAAGAACACTGAAGCTTTCTTT.

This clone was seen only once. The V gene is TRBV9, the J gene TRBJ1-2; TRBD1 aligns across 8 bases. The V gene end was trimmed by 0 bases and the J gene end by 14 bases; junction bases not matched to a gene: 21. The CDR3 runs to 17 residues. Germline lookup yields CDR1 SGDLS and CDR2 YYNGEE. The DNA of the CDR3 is TGTGCCAGCAGCGTAGACCTTCTCTGGACAGGGCCTAATAGTTCGACCTTC. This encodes CASSVDLLWTGPNSSTF.

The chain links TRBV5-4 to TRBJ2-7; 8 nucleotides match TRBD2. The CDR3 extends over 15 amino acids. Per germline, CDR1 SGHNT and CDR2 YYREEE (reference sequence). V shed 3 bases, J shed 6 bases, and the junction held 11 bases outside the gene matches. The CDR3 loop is CASSSPQAGVSEQYF. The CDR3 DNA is TGTGCCAGCAGCTCGCCTCAAGCGGGAGTCTCCGAGCAGTACTTC.

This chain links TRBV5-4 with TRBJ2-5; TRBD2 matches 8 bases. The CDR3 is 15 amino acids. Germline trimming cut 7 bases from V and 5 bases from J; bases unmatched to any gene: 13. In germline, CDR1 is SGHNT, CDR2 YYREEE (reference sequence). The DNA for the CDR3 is TGTGCCAGCCACCCCGGGGGGGGAAGGGGGGAGACCCAGTACTTC. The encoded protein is CASHPGGGRGETQYF.

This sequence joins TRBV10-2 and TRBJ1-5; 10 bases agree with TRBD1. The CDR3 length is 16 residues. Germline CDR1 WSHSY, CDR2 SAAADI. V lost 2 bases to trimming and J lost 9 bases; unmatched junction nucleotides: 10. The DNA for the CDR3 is TGCGCCAGCAGTGAGAGGTCTTGGGGACAGGGGACGCCCCAGCATTTT. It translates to CASSERSWGQGTPQHF.

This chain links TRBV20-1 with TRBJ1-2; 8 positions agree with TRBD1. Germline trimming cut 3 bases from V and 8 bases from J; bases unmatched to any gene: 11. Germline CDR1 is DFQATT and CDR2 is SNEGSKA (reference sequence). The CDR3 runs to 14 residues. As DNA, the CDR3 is TGCAGTGCTAGTCCCGTCGACAGGGGAGGCGGCTACACCTTC. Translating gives CSASPVDRGGGYTF.

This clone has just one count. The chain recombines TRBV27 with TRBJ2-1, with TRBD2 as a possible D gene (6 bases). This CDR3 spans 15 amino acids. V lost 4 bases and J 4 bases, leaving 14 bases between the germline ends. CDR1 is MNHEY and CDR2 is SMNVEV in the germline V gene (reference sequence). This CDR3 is CASSSLPGLYNEQFF. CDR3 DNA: TGTGCCAGCAGTTCACTACCGGGACTGTACAATGAGCAGTTCTTC.